The present T cell receptor beta chain was sequenced within a study of response to subunit inactivated influenza vaccine. Overall study findings and caveats: Authors suggested that a seasonal influenza vaccination recruits few new T cells each time.

Only a few counts were recorded for this clonotype. Antigen: not known. Each CDR3 protein gets one entry after TCRdb re-called the RT-PCR reads with MiXCR. The table shows hundreds of thousands of distinct CDR3 sequences, with 10% to 15% occurring only once. Germline V gene data show CDR1 as MDHEN and CDR2 as SYDVKM. The CDR3 is 13 residues long. Trimming took 10 bases from V and 10 from J; bases not matched to a gene: 9. The TCR sequence derives from a man aged 45-65 years who received an inactivated influenza vaccine. The rearrangement joins TRBV28 to TRBJ2-7; 14 bases line up with TRBD2. The specimen was PBMCs from blood, collected roughly 6 weeks after vaccination. This CDR3 reads CANQRLAGGPQYF. CDR3 nucleotides: TGTGCCAACCAAAGACTAGCGGGAGGGCCACAGTACTTC.